This TCR beta chain stems from a study of CD8 T cells in Susac syndrome. In germline, CDR1 is LGHNA, CDR2 YNFKEQ. V was clipped by 0 bases and J by 0 bases, with 15 bases between them. There are 17 residues in the CDR3. Random hexamers were used to reverse transcribe 0.5 to 1 ug of RNA. An immunoSEQ multiplex PCR generated amplified TCR beta CDR3 products spanning 54 Vbeta and 13 Jbeta. TCRdb reanalysed the immunoSEQ multiplex PCR reads using MiXCR and keeps one entry per CDR3 protein. The sample records a few hundred thousand distinct CDR3 sequences, approximately 89% being singletons. CD8+ and CD4+ T cells circulating in blood were sequenced for TCR beta. Relapsing-remitting disease, either stable or active, was present in the treatment-naive patients who were the multiple sclerosis controls. TEMRA cells were FACS-enriched, while CD8+ and CD4+ T cells were negatively isolated.

The rearrangement links TRBV4-2 to TRBJ2-7; TRBD2 is a possible D gene (6 bases). The sequence derives from a human donor with multiple sclerosis. Sequencing input: CD8+ T cells from PBMCs. The CDR3 sequence is CASSQDGGDWSSYEQYF. The CDR3 region has the DNA TGTGCCAGCAGCCAAGATGGCGGGGACTGGAGCTCCTACGAGCAGTACTTC.